Listed below are T cell receptor beta chains from one sample, sequenced in a study of vaccination effects on CD4 cells after COVID-19. No antigen has been identified for these receptors. The data were produced by immunoSEQ multiplex PCR, yet TCRdb's version contains in-frame clones alone and is incomplete. In the table there are approximately 30,000 clones, 70% to 80% of which are singletons. Sequencing was performed on CD4+ T cells from PBMCs cultured with SARS-CoV-2 spike peptides, taken before COVID-19 vaccination. These receptors were taken from a human donor who received a COVID-19 vaccine. Both conserved end residues are part of each CDR3. The D gene is left open where the match is weak. Part of the rows lack a size; the others show once, few, many or a class for expanded clones.

j_gene | d_gene | abundance | v_gene | CDR3aa | CDR3nt
TRBJ1-4 | TRBD1 | NA | TRBV2 | CASRYRGNGEKLFF | TGTGCCAGCAGGTACAGGGGTAATGGTGAAAAACTGTTTTTT
TRBJ1-4 | NA | NA | TRBV7-6 | CASSPLAQELSEKLFF | TGTGCCAGCAGCCCCCTGGCCCAGGAATTAAGTGAAAAACTGTTTTTT
TRBJ1-2 | TRBD1 | NA | TRBV28 | CASSLYIGDRDGYTF | TGTGCCAGCAGTTTATATATTGGCGACAGGGACGGCTACACCTTC
TRBJ2-3 | NA | NA | TRBV5-1 | CASSFWGGTADTQYF | TGCGCCAGCAGCTTCTGGGGAGGTACGGCGGATACGCAGTATTTT
TRBJ1-3 | NA | once | TRBV7-9 | CASRYSYSSGNTIYF | TGTGCCAGCCGATACAGCTACTCCTCTGGAAACACCATATATTTT
TRBJ1-1 | TRBD1 | once | TRBV7-2 | CASSVGQGRTEAFF | TGTGCCAGCAGCGTTGGACAGGGCAGGACTGAAGCTTTCTTT
TRBJ1-6 | NA | NA | TRBV4-1 | CASSQDGNSPLHF | TGCGCCAGCAGCCAAGATGGCAATTCACCCCTCCACTTT
TRBJ1-1 | TRBD1 | NA | TRBV5-1 | CASSLVGQGQAFF | TGCGCCAGCAGCTTGGTGGGACAGGGGCAAGCTTTCTTT
TRBJ1-2 | NA | NA | TRBV6-2/TRBV6-3 | CASSYSINRADHYGYTF | TGTGCCAGCAGTTACTCCATCAACAGGGCCGACCACTATGGCTACACCTTC
TRBJ1-3 | NA | NA | TRBV30 | CAWSRFSGNTIYF | TGTGCCTGGAGTCGGTTCTCTGGAAACACCATATATTTT
TRBJ2-6 | NA | few | TRBV12-3/TRBV12-4 | CASASGANVLTF | TGTGCCAGCGCCTCTGGGGCCAACGTCCTGACTTTC
TRBJ1-3 | NA | few | TRBV4-1 | CASSQGGAPTGNTIYF | TGCGCCAGCAGCCAAGGCGGGGCCCCTACCGGAAACACCATATATTTT
TRBJ2-7 | NA | NA | TRBV28 | CASSSPLPAYEQYF | TGTGCCAGCAGTTCCCCTCTCCCCGCCTACGAGCAGTACTTC
TRBJ1-1 | NA | NA | TRBV18 | CASSQTGSDTEAFF | TGTGCCAGCTCCCAAACAGGGAGCGACACTGAAGCTTTCTTT
TRBJ2-5 | NA | NA | TRBV18 | CASSRGVSEETQYF | TGTGCCAGCTCACGAGGGGTTTCGGAAGAGACCCAGTACTTC
TRBJ1-2 | TRBD1 | few | TRBV7-9 | CASSLGTAAYGYTF | TGTGCCAGCAGCCTCGGGACAGCCGCCTATGGCTACACCTTC
TRBJ2-7 | NA | NA | TRBV6-5 | CASSKQGVTYEQYF | TGTGCCAGCAGTAAACAGGGTGTAACCTACGAGCAGTACTTC
TRBJ2-3 | NA | NA | TRBV4-2 | CASSPSGGGADTQYF | TGTGCCAGCAGCCCCTCCGGTGGGGGCGCAGATACGCAGTATTTT
TRBJ2-7 | NA | NA | TRBV5-4 | CASSRQSSYEQYF | TGTGCCAGCAGCCGACAGAGCTCCTACGAGCAGTACTTC
TRBJ2-5 | NA | NA | TRBV5-1 | CASSLGGGPQETQYF | TGCGCCAGCAGCTTGGGCGGGGGCCCCCAAGAGACCCAGTACTTC
TRBJ1-5 | NA | NA | TRBV19 | CASSERGGQPQHF | TGTGCCAGTAGCGAAAGAGGTGGTCAGCCCCAGCATTTT
TRBJ1-1 | NA | few | TRBV6-2/TRBV6-3 | CASSFTWDGGTEAFF | TGTGCCAGCAGTTTCACGTGGGACGGTGGCACTGAAGCTTTCTTT
TRBJ1-2 | NA | few | TRBV20-1 | CSAFPPGHF | TGCAGTGCGTTCCCACCGGGACACTTC
TRBJ1-4 | TRBD1 | NA | TRBV11-3 | CASSLGRDRYEKLFF | TGTGCCAGCAGCTTAGGACGGGACAGATATGAAAAACTGTTTTTT
TRBJ1-1 | NA | NA | TRBV6-4 | CASRENPPTEAFF | TGTGCCAGCAGGGAGAACCCCCCCACTGAAGCTTTCTTT
TRBJ2-3 | NA | NA | TRBV6-4 | CASSDSGASTDTQYF | TGTGCCAGCAGTGACTCGGGGGCTAGCACAGATACGCAGTATTTT
TRBJ2-7 | NA | NA | TRBV10-1 | CASSERTAWLYEQYF | TGCGCCAGCAGTGAGAGGACAGCTTGGCTTTACGAGCAGTACTTC
TRBJ2-7 | TRBD1 | NA | TRBV13 | CASSRGQLNYEQYF | TGTGCCAGCAGCCGGGGACAGTTAAACTACGAGCAGTACTTC
TRBJ2-5 | TRBD2 | NA | TRBV9 | CASSVLAGTETQYF | TGTGCCAGCAGCGTACTAGCGGGAACAGAGACCCAGTACTTC
TRBJ2-7 | NA | once | TRBV21-1 | CASSASGVAGGTYEQYF | NA
TRBJ1-5 | TRBD1 | few | TRBV5-1 | CASSWGQGGNQPQHF | TGCGCCAGCAGCTGGGGACAGGGCGGCAATCAGCCCCAGCATTTT
TRBJ2-3 | NA | NA | TRBV5-1 | CASSREPGADTQYF | TGCGCCAGCAGCAGGGAACCGGGGGCAGATACGCAGTATTTT
TRBJ1-2 | TRBD1 | NA | TRBV28 | CASSSPGDRGYGYTF | TGTGCCAGCAGTTCCCCCGGGGACAGGGGATATGGCTACACCTTC
TRBJ1-1 | NA | NA | TRBV10-3 | CAISESAGVITEAFF | TGTGCCATCAGTGAGTCGGCAGGGGTCATCACTGAAGCTTTCTTT
TRBJ1-2 | NA | NA | TRBV19 | CASTKQGYGYTF | TGTGCCAGTACTAAGCAGGGATACGGCTACACCTTC
TRBJ2-5 | NA | NA | TRBV3-1/TRBV3-2 | CASSKGYRGGETQYF | TGTGCCAGCAGCAAAGGCTACAGGGGAGGGGAGACCCAGTACTTC
TRBJ1-4 | TRBD1 | NA | TRBV5-4 | CASSLKRGRSSNEKLFF | TGTGCCAGCAGCTTGAAGAGGGGGCGGTCATCTAATGAAAAACTGTTTTTT
TRBJ2-1 | TRBD1 | NA | TRBV7-9 | CASSPNYRGQRSSYNEQFF | TGTGCCAGCAGCCCGAACTATAGGGGGCAGCGGAGCTCCTACAATGAGCAGTTCTTC
TRBJ2-7 | NA | NA | TRBV5-6 | CASSFRDRPFYEQYF | TGTGCCAGCAGCTTCAGGGACCGACCCTTCTACGAGCAGTACTTC
TRBJ1-6 | NA | NA | TRBV11-2 | CASSLDPGGNSPLHF | TGTGCCAGCAGCTTAGATCCGGGGGGGAATTCACCCCTCCACTTT
TRBJ2-1 | NA | NA | TRBV24-1 | CATSASSWRSSNEQFF | TGTGCCACCAGCGCCAGCAGCTGGCGGTCGAGCAATGAGCAGTTCTTC
TRBJ1-3 | NA | NA | TRBV4-2 | CASSQDFGTASGNTIYF | TGTGCCAGCAGCCAAGATTTTGGGACGGCCTCTGGAAACACCATATATTTT
TRBJ1-1 | NA | NA | TRBV29-1 | CSAQTTEAFF | TGCAGCGCCCAGACCACTGAAGCTTTCTTT
TRBJ2-7 | NA | NA | TRBV12-3/TRBV12-4 | CASSLGLKQYF | TGTGCCAGCAGTTTGGGGCTAAAGCAGTACTTC